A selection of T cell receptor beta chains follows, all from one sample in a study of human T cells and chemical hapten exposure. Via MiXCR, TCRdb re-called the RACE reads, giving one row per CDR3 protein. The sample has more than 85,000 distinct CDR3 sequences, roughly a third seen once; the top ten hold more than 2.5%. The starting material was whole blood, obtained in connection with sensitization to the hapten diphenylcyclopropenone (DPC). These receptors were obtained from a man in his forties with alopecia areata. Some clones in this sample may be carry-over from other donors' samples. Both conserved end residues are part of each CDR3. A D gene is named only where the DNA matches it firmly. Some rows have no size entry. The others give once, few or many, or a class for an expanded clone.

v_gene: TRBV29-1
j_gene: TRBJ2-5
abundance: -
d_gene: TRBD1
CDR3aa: CSGNRGVGETQYF
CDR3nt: TGCAGCGGCAACAGGGGGGTGGGGGAGACCCAGTACTTC

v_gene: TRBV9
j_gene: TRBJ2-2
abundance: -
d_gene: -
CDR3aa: CASSSGALRNTGELFF
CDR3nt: TGTGCCAGCAGCTCGGGCGCCCTTAGAAACACCGGGGAGCTGTTTTTT

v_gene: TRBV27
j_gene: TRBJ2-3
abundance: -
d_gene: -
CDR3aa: CASSPLESQDTQYF
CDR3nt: TGTGCCAGCAGTCCCCTCGAGAGTCAAGATACGCAGTATTTT

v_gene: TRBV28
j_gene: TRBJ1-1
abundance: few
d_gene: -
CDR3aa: CASSLTNTEAFF
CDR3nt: TGTGCCAGCAGTCTGACCAACACTGAAGCTTTCTTT

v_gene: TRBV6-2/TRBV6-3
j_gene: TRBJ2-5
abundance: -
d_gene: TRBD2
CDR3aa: CASSGTSGGHQETQYF
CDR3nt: TGTGCCAGCAGTGGGACTAGCGGGGGACACCAAGAGACCCAGTACTTC

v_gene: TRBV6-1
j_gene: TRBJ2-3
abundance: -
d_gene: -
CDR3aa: CASSEAIVNGVSTDTQYF
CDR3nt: TGTGCCAGCAGTGAAGCCATCGTAAACGGGGTCAGCACAGATACGCAGTATTTT

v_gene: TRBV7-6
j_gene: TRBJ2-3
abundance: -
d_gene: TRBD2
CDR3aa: CASSLQLAGPRDTQYF
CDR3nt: TGTGCCAGCAGCTTACAACTAGCGGGGCCGCGGGATACGCAGTATTTT

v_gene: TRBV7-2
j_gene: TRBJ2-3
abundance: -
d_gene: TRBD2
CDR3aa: CASSLVSPSGSRDTQYF
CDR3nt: TGTGCCAGCAGCTTAGTTAGTCCTAGCGGGAGTCGAGATACGCAGTATTTT

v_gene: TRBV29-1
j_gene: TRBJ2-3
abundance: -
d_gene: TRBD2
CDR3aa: CSVEDLAAGGTDTQYF
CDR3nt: TGCAGCGTTGAAGACCTGGCGGCGGGAGGTACAGATACGCAGTATTTT

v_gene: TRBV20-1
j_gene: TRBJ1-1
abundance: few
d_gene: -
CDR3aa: CSATQGGTEAFF
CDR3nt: TGCAGTGCTACTCAGGGAGGGACTGAAGCTTTCTTT

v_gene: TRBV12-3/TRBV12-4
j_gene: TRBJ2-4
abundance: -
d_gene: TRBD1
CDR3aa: CASSKTGFAKNIQYF
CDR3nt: TGTGCCAGCAGTAAGACAGGGTTTGCCAAAAACATTCAGTACTTC

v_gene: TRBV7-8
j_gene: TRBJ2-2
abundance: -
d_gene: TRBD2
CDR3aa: CASSALLAGVGTGELFF
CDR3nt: TGTGCCAGCAGCGCACTTCTAGCGGGAGTGGGCACCGGGGAGCTGTTTTTT

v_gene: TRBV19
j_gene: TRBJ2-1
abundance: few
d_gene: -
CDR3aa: CASSSQRGINEQFF
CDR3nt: TGTGCCAGTAGTTCCCAAAGGGGGATCAATGAGCAGTTCTTC

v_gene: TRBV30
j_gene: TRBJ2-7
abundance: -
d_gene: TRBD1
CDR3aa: CAWSDGTAYEQYF
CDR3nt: TGTGCCTGGAGCGACGGGACAGCCTACGAGCAGTACTTC

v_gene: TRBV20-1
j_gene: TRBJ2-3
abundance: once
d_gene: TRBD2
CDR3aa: CSAERESDTQYF
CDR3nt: TGCAGTGCTGAGCGGGAGTCAGATACGCAGTATTTT

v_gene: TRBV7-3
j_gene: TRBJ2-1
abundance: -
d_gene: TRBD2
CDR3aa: CASSSSSGRVRLNEQFF
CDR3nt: TGTGCCAGCAGCTCTTCTAGCGGGAGAGTGAGGTTGAATGAGCAGTTCTTC

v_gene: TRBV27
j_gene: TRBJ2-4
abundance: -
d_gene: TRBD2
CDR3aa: CASHGLAGESGPKNIQYF
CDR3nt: TGTGCCAGTCACGGCCTAGCGGGAGAGTCTGGTCCCAAAAACATTCAGTACTTC

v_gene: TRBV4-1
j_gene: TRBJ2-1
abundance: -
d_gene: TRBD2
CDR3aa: CASSPTSVGSLFF
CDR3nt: TGCGCCAGCAGCCCCACTAGCGTAGGTTCCTTGTTCTTC

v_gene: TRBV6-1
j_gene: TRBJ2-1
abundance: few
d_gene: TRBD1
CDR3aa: CASSTDRGRNEQFF
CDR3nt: TGTGCCAGCAGTACGGACAGGGGGAGGAATGAGCAGTTCTTC

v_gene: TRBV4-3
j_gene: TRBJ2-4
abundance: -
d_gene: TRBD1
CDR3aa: CASSQGTGGNIQYF
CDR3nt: TGCGCCAGCAGCCAAGGGACAGGGGGAAACATTCAGTACTTC

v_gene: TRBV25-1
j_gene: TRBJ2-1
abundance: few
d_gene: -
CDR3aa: CASSELSGQRQFF
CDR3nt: TGTGCCAGCAGTGAATTGTCGGGTCAAAGGCAGTTCTTC

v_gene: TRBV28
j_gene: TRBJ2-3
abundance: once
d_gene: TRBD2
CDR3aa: CASSFRRGTGGADTQYF
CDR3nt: TGTGCCAGCAGTTTCAGAAGGGGGACCGGGGGGGCAGATACGCAGTATTTT

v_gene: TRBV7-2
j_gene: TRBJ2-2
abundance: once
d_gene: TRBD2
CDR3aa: CASSQSGNLVAGELFF
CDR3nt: TGTGCCAGCAGCCAGAGCGGGAACCTAGTCGCCGGGGAGCTGTTTTTT

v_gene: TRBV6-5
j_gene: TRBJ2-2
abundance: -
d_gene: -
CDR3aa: CASSRSVPPPGELFF
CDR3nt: TGTGCCAGCAGTCGCTCGGTGCCCCCCCCCGGGGAGCTGTTTTTT

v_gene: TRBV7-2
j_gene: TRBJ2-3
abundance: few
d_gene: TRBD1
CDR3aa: CASSLDRGKNTQYF
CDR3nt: TGTGCCAGCAGCTTAGACAGGGGAAAAAATACGCAGTATTTT

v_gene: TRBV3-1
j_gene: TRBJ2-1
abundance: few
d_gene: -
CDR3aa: CASQGYNEQFF
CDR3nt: TGTGCCAGCCAAGGGTACAATGAGCAGTTCTTC

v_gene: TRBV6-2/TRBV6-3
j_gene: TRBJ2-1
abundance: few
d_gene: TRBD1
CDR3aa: CASSYSPGQGAPYNEQFF
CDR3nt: TGTGCCAGCAGTTACTCCCCGGGCCAGGGGGCCCCCTACAATGAGCAGTTCTTC

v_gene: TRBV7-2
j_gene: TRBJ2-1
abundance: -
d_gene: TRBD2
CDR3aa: CASSRGTSGSVYNEQFF
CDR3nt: TGTGCCAGCAGCCGGGGGACTAGCGGGAGTGTTTACAATGAGCAGTTCTTC

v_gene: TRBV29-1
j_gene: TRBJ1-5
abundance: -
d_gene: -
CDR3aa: CSVGGGGQPQHF
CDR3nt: TGCAGCGTTGGGGGGGGCGGCCAGCCCCAGCATTTT

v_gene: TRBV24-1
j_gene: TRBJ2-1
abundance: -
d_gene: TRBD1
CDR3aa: CATSDPGGDVNNEQFF
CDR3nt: TGTGCCACCAGTGATCCAGGGGGCGACGTTAACAATGAGCAGTTCTTC

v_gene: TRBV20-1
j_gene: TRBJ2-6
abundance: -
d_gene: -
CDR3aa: CSATPGYSGANVLTF
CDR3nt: TGCAGTGCTACACCAGGGTACTCTGGGGCCAACGTCCTGACTTTC

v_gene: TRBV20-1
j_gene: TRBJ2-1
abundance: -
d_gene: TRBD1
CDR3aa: CSASSDRDAYNEQFF
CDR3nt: TGCAGTGCTAGCAGTGACAGGGATGCCTACAATGAGCAGTTCTTC

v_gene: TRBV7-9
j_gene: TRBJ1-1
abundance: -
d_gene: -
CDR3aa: CASSPRGGIPEAFF
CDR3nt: TGTGCCAGCAGCCCCCGGGGGGGGATCCCTGAAGCTTTCTTT

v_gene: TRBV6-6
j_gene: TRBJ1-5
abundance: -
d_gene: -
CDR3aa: CASSPNYGNQPQHF
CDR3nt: TGTGCCAGCAGTCCAAATTATGGCAATCAGCCCCAGCATTTT

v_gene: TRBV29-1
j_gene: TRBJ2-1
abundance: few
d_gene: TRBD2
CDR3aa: CSVSTSGLYNEQFF
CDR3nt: TGCAGCGTGTCGACTAGCGGGCTGTACAATGAGCAGTTCTTC

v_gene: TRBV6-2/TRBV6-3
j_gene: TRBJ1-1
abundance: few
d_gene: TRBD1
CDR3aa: CASTLQGITEAFF
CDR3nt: TGTGCCAGCACCTTACAGGGGATCACTGAAGCTTTCTTT

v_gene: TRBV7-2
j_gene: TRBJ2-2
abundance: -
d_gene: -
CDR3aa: CASSLSGGNGELFF
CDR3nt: TGTGCCAGCAGCTTATCGGGGGGCAACGGGGAGCTGTTTTTT

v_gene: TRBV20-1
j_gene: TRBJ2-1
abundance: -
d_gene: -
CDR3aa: CSAIRQGYNEQFF
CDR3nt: TGCAGTGCTATCCGACAAGGTTACAATGAGCAGTTCTTC

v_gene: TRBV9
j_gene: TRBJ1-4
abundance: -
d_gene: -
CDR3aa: CASSVSPGTTNEKLFF
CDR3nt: TGTGCCAGCAGCGTGTCCCCAGGTACCACTAATGAAAAACTGTTTTTT

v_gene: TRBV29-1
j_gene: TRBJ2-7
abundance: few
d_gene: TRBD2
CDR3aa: CSGTSGRYEQYF
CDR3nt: TGCAGCGGGACTAGCGGGAGGTACGAGCAGTACTTC

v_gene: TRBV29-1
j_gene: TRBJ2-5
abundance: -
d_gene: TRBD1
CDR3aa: CSVGQGARETQYF
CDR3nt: TGCAGCGTGGGGCAGGGGGCTCGAGAGACCCAGTACTTC

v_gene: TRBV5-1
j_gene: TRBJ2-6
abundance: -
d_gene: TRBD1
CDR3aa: CASSFDGDRERTNVLTF
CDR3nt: TGCGCCAGCAGCTTCGACGGAGACAGGGAAAGAACCAACGTCCTGACTTTC

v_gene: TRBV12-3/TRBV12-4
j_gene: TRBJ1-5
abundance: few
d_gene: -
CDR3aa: CASSYGDSNQPQHF
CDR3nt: TGTGCCAGCAGTTACGGAGATAGCAATCAGCCCCAGCATTTT

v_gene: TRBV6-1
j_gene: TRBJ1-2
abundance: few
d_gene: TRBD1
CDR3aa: CASSVEQGTGYTF
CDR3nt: TGTGCCAGCAGTGTCGAACAGGGGACTGGCTACACCTTC

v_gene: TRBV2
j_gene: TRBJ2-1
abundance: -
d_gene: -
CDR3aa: CASSDTGASYNEQFF
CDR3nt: TGTGCCAGCAGTGACACGGGAGCCTCCTACAATGAGCAGTTCTTC

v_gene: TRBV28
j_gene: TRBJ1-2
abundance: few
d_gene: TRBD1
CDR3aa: CASSLYVQGAHGYTF
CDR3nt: TGTGCCAGCAGTTTATACGTCCAGGGGGCGCATGGCTACACCTTC

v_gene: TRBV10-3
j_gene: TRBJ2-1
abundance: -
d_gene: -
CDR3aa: CATTRVPQDNEQFF
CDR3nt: TGTGCCACAACTCGGGTTCCTCAGGACAATGAGCAGTTCTTC

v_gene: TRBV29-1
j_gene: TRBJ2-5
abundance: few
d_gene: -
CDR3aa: CSAQESRETQYF
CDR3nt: TGCAGCGCACAGGAGTCTCGGGAGACCCAGTACTTC

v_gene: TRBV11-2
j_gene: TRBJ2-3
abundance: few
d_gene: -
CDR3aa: CASSLIFTPTVTSTDTQYF
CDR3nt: TGTGCCAGCAGCTTAATTTTTACCCCGACCGTCACTAGCACAGATACGCAGTATTTT

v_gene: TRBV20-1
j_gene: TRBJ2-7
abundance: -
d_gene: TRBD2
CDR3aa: CSASGLAGGPGEQYF
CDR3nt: TGCAGTGCTAGCGGACTAGCGGGAGGGCCGGGGGAGCAGTACTTC

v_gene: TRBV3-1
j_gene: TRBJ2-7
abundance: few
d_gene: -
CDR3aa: CASSPMGRSYEQYF
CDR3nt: TGTGCCAGCAGTCCGATGGGCCGGTCCTACGAGCAGTACTTC

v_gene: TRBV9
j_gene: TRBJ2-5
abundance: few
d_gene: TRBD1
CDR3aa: CASSTGGETQYF
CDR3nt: TGTGCCAGCAGCACAGGGGGGGAGACCCAGTACTTC

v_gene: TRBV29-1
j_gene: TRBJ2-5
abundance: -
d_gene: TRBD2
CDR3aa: CSVAGGHGQETQYF
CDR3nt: TGCAGCGTTGCGGGGGGGCATGGGCAAGAGACCCAGTACTTC

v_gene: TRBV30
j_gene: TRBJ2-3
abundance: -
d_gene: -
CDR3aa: CAWSTAGTDTQYF
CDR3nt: TGTGCCTGGAGTACAGCGGGCACAGATACGCAGTATTTT

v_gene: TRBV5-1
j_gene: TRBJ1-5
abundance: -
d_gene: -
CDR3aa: CASSQHGGNQPQHF
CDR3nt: TGCGCCAGCAGCCAACACGGCGGCAATCAGCCCCAGCATTTT

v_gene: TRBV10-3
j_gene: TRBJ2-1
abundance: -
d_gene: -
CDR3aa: CAISEGGMIDEQFF
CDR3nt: TGTGCCATCAGTGAAGGGGGGATGATCGATGAGCAGTTCTTC

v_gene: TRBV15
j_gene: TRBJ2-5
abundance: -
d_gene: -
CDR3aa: CATSRRRGGETQYF
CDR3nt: TGTGCCACCAGCAGACGAAGAGGGGGGGAGACCCAGTACTTC

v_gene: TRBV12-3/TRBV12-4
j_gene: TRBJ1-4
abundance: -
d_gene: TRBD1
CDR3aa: CASSLGGQAFF
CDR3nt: TGTGCCAGCAGTTTAGGGGGACAGGCCTTTTTT

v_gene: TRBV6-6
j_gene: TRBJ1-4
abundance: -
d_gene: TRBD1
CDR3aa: CASNVGTGVEKLFF
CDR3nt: TGTGCCAGCAACGTAGGGACAGGGGTTGAAAAACTGTTTTTT